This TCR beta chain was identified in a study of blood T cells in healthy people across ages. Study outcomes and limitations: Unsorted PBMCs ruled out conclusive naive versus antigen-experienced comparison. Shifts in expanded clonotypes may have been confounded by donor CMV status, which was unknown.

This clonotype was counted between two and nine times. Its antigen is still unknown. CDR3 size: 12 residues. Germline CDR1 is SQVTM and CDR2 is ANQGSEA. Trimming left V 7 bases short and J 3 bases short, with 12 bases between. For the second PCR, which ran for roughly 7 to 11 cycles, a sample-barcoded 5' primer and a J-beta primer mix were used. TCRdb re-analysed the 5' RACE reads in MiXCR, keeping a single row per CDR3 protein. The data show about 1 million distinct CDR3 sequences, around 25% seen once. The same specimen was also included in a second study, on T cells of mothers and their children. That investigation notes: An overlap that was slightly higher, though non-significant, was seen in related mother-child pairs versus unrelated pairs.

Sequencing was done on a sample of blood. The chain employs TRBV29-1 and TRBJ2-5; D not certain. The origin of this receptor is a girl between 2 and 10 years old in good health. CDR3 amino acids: CSGTSMKETQYF. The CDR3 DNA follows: TGCAGCGGTACATCTATGAAAGAGACCCAGTACTTC.